This T cell receptor beta chain was recovered during a study of control samples from healthy donors and cancer patients. In germline, CDR1 is MGHRA, CDR2 YSYEKL. Between the trimmed V and J ends, which lost 1 base and 5 bases, there was a span of 12 bases. The length of the CDR3 is 15 residues. Profiled with immunoSEQ multiplex PCR; TCRdb holds only in-frame clones, not every one. The top ten clones hold just over 7.5% of a sample with 100,000 to 150,000 clones, just under 90% of them seen once. Sequencing was performed on PBMCs. This rearrangement joins TRBV4-1 to TRBJ1-3; D ambiguous. The clonotype comes from a man aged 50-60 years with head and neck cancer. Written as DNA, the CDR3 is TGCGCCAGCAGCCAAGCTCAGGCTGAAAGAAACACCATATATTTT. The encoded protein is CASSQAQAERNTIYF.